A selection of T cell receptor beta chains follows, all from one sample in a study of blood T cell repertoires in COVID-19. TCRdb's copy holds only in-frame clones and misses some; the assay was immunoSEQ multiplex PCR. The sample has some 120,000 clones, around 89% seen once. Input material: peripheral blood. The receptors here all came from a man between 65 and 80 years old with active or convalescent COVID-19. The CDR3 runs from the conserved cysteine through the conserved F or W. The size of a clone is reported for some rows only, either as once, few or many, or as a class for expanded clones.

v_call	j_call	clone_size	cdr3_aa
TRBV27	TRBJ1-5	.	CASSFGTGVNQPQHF
TRBV5-1	TRBJ2-1	.	CASSGIWTGGNEQFF
TRBV27	TRBJ1-5	.	CASSSRNQPQHF
TRBV7-7	TRBJ2-1	.	CASSTWTGNEQFF
TRBV21-1	TRBJ2-1	.	CASRDFRDRKYNEQFF
TRBV15	TRBJ1-5	once	CATSRDVEQPQHF
TRBV7-2	TRBJ2-1	.	CASRAPWAGGLYNEQFF
TRBV7-9	TRBJ1-4	.	CASSSGPGVMGEKLFF
TRBV3-1/TRBV3-2	TRBJ2-7	.	CASTQRGTGSDEQYF
TRBV12-5	TRBJ1-1	.	CASGRGGTEAFF
TRBV6-7	TRBJ2-7	.	CASNPNRGEQYF
TRBV29-1	TRBJ2-7	.	CSARTSGSYEQYF
TRBV3-1/TRBV3-2	TRBJ1-1	.	CASSDRTGGRTEAFF
TRBV29-1	TRBJ2-5	.	CSGGVTSGRKETQYF
TRBV27	TRBJ2-4	.	CASSLANIQYF
TRBV5-1	TRBJ2-1	once	CASNPRTGQYNEQFF
TRBV30	TRBJ1-1	.	CAWSLSSAFF
TRBV7-2	TRBJ2-3	.	CASTAVNTQYF
TRBV9	TRBJ1-2	.	CASSPSQGGSYGYTF
TRBV29-1	TRBJ2-2	.	CSVGRGPPGELFF
TRBV12-5	TRBJ1-1	.	CASGLDNGFAGIEAFF
TRBV4-2	TRBJ2-1	.	CASSPGGSGRNEQFF
TRBV7-2	TRBJ2-7	once	CASSYDRGRSDEQYF
TRBV30	TRBJ1-2	.	CAWTGTGSSYGYTF
TRBV19	TRBJ2-7	.	CASRRTGIHEQYF
TRBV28	TRBJ1-6	.	CASRAPGNSPLHF
TRBV30	TRBJ1-1	once	CAWSAVGTGDTEAFF
TRBV7-2	TRBJ1-3	.	CASSLQGQSSGNTIYF